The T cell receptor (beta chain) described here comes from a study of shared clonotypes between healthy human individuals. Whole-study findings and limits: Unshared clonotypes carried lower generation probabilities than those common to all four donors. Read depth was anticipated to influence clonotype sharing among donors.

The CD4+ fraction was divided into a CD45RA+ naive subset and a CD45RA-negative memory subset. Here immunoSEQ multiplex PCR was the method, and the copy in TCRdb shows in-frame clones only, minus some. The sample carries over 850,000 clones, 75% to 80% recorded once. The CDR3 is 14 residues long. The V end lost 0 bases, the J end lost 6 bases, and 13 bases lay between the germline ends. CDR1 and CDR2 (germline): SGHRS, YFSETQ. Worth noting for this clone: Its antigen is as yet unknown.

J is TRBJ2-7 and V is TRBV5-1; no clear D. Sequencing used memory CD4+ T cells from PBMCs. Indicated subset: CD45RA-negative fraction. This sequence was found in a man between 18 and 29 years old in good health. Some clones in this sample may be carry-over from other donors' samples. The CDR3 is CASSLGGSGREQYF. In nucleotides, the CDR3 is TGCGCCAGCAGCTTGGGTGGCTCGGGTCGCGAGCAGTACTTC.